The rows below give T cell receptor beta chains drawn from one sample of a study of shared clonotypes between healthy human individuals. Sequencing was performed with immunoSEQ multiplex PCR; in TCRdb, only in-frame clones are kept and a portion is missing. Here the sample spans over a million clones, 75% to 80% being singletons. Sequencing was done on a sample of memory CD4+ T cells from PBMCs. These receptor sequences come from a man younger than 35 in good health. Some clones in this sample may be carry-over from other donors' samples. Both conserved end residues are part of each CDR3. The D gene is left open where the match is weak. Rows give clone size only sometimes, using once, few, many, or a class for an expanded clone.

j_call: TRBJ2-5; v_call: TRBV27; clone_size: .; d_call: TRBD2; cdr3_aa: CASSPIAGGRRGETQYF; cdr3_nt: TGTGCCAGCAGTCCCATAGCGGGAGGGCGGAGGGGAGAGACCCAGTACTTC
j_call: TRBJ2-1; v_call: TRBV5-4; clone_size: few; d_call: TRBD2; cdr3_aa: CASSASGRDNEQFF; cdr3_nt: TGTGCCAGCAGCGCTAGCGGGAGGGACAATGAGCAGTTCTTC
j_call: TRBJ2-7; v_call: TRBV7-8; clone_size: few; d_call: .; cdr3_aa: CASSLVREQYF; cdr3_nt: TGTGCCAGCAGCTTAGTTAGGGAGCAGTACTTC
j_call: TRBJ2-2; v_call: TRBV5-1; clone_size: few; d_call: .; cdr3_aa: CASSLAMGTGELFF; cdr3_nt: TGCGCCAGCAGCTTGGCCATGGGCACCGGGGAGCTGTTTTTT
j_call: TRBJ1-1; v_call: TRBV30; clone_size: .; d_call: .; cdr3_aa: CAWQGGATEAFF; cdr3_nt: TGTGCCTGGCAGGGAGGAGCCACTGAAGCTTTCTTT
j_call: TRBJ1-2; v_call: TRBV5-1; clone_size: .; d_call: .; cdr3_aa: CASTEGHLISSGYTF; cdr3_nt: TGCGCCAGCACAGAGGGACATCTAATCTCCTCCGGCTACACCTTC
j_call: TRBJ1-2; v_call: TRBV28; clone_size: .; d_call: .; cdr3_aa: CASSVSPAEGYTF; cdr3_nt: TGTGCCAGCTCAGTCTCACCCGCGGAAGGCTACACCTTC
j_call: TRBJ2-7; v_call: TRBV27; clone_size: .; d_call: .; cdr3_aa: CASSPHPGQEVPYEQYF; cdr3_nt: TGTGCCAGCAGTCCCCATCCAGGACAAGAAGTGCCCTACGAGCAGTACTTC
j_call: TRBJ1-4; v_call: TRBV5-1; clone_size: many; d_call: .; cdr3_aa: CASSFQATNEKLFF; cdr3_nt: TGCGCCAGCAGCTTTCAAGCAACTAATGAAAAACTGTTTTTT
j_call: TRBJ1-5; v_call: TRBV19; clone_size: .; d_call: TRBD1; cdr3_aa: CASSMRGPRQPQHF; cdr3_nt: TGTGCCAGTAGTATGAGGGGGCCGCGTCAGCCCCAGCATTTT
j_call: TRBJ2-5; v_call: TRBV28; clone_size: .; d_call: .; cdr3_aa: CASSPASETQYF; cdr3_nt: TGTGCCAGCAGTCCTGCTTCAGAGACCCAGTACTTC
j_call: TRBJ2-6; v_call: TRBV27; clone_size: .; d_call: TRBD2; cdr3_aa: CASSKLAGTSGANVLTF; cdr3_nt: TGTGCCAGCAGTAAGCTAGCGGGGACCTCTGGGGCCAACGTCCTGACTTTC
j_call: TRBJ2-7; v_call: TRBV5-8; clone_size: .; d_call: TRBD1; cdr3_aa: CASSRWGQGAAVQYF; cdr3_nt: TGTGCCAGCAGCCGGTGGGGACAGGGCGCCGCTGTGCAGTACTTC
j_call: TRBJ1-5; v_call: TRBV7-2; clone_size: .; d_call: .; cdr3_aa: CASSPGPKLNQPQHF; cdr3_nt: TGTGCCAGCAGCCCGGGACCGAAGCTCAATCAGCCCCAGCATTTT
j_call: TRBJ2-1; v_call: TRBV11-2; clone_size: few; d_call: TRBD1; cdr3_aa: CASSLGQGVYQQFF; cdr3_nt: TGTGCCAGCAGCTTAGGGCAGGGGGTGTACCAGCAGTTCTTC
j_call: TRBJ2-2; v_call: TRBV5-3; clone_size: .; d_call: .; cdr3_aa: CARSLRGHPNTGELFF; cdr3_nt: TGTGCCAGAAGCTTGAGGGGACACCCGAACACCGGGGAGCTGTTTTTT
j_call: TRBJ1-2; v_call: TRBV4-3; clone_size: .; d_call: .; cdr3_aa: CASSPPGQRYGYTF; cdr3_nt: TGCGCCAGCAGCCCTCCGGGACAACGGTATGGCTACACCTTC
j_call: TRBJ2-3; v_call: TRBV5-1; clone_size: .; d_call: TRBD2; cdr3_aa: CASSRTSGRPTSTDTQYF; cdr3_nt: TGCGCCAGCAGCCGGACTAGCGGGAGGCCCACTAGCACAGATACGCAGTATTTT
j_call: TRBJ1-1; v_call: TRBV4-1; clone_size: .; d_call: TRBD1; cdr3_aa: CASSRTGANTEAFF; cdr3_nt: TGCGCCAGCAGCCGGACAGGAGCCAACACTGAAGCTTTCTTT
j_call: TRBJ1-2; v_call: TRBV28; clone_size: .; d_call: .; cdr3_aa: CASSFLYGYTF; cdr3_nt: TGTGCCAGCAGTTTTCTCTATGGCTACACCTTC
j_call: TRBJ2-5; v_call: TRBV2; clone_size: .; d_call: .; cdr3_aa: CASSGGYLQETQYF; cdr3_nt: TGTGCCAGCAGTGGGGGGTACCTCCAAGAGACCCAGTACTTC
j_call: TRBJ2-1; v_call: TRBV28; clone_size: .; d_call: .; cdr3_aa: CASSLGGTKYNEQFF; cdr3_nt: TGTGCCAGCAGTTTGGGCGGGACGAAATACAATGAGCAGTTCTTC
j_call: TRBJ2-5; v_call: TRBV5-1; clone_size: .; d_call: .; cdr3_aa: CASSRERETQYF; cdr3_nt: TGCGCCAGCAGCAGGGAGAGAGAGACCCAGTACTTC
j_call: TRBJ1-2; v_call: TRBV12-5; clone_size: few; d_call: TRBD1; cdr3_aa: CASGLGQDGYTF; cdr3_nt: TGTGCTAGTGGTTTAGGACAGGATGGCTACACCTTC
j_call: TRBJ2-3; v_call: TRBV7-8; clone_size: once; d_call: .; cdr3_aa: CASSLVPYTDTQYF; cdr3_nt: TGTGCCAGCAGCTTAGTTCCCTACACAGATACGCAGTATTTT
j_call: TRBJ1-2; v_call: TRBV7-2; clone_size: .; d_call: .; cdr3_aa: CASSLVLYGYTF; cdr3_nt: TGTGCCAGCAGCTTAGTCCTCTATGGCTACACCTTC
j_call: TRBJ2-1; v_call: TRBV6-6; clone_size: few; d_call: .; cdr3_aa: CASSRQVEQFF; cdr3_nt: TGTGCCAGCAGTAGACAGGTCGAGCAGTTCTTC
j_call: TRBJ1-5; v_call: TRBV2; clone_size: .; d_call: TRBD1; cdr3_aa: CASRARQGGFNQPQHF; cdr3_nt: TGTGCCAGCAGGGCCAGACAGGGGGGGTTCAATCAGCCCCAGCATTTT
j_call: TRBJ2-5; v_call: TRBV19; clone_size: few; d_call: .; cdr3_aa: CASSIMETQYF; cdr3_nt: TGTGCCAGTAGTATTATGGAGACCCAGTACTTC
j_call: TRBJ2-7; v_call: TRBV10-3; clone_size: .; d_call: .; cdr3_aa: CAISEPEIRTDSSYEQYF; cdr3_nt: TGTGCCATCAGTGAGCCGGAGATTAGGACCGACAGCTCCTACGAGCAGTACTTC
j_call: TRBJ2-2; v_call: TRBV13; clone_size: .; d_call: .; cdr3_aa: CASSSGGPNTGELFF; cdr3_nt: TGTGCCAGCAGCTCCGGAGGGCCAAACACCGGGGAGCTGTTTTTT
j_call: TRBJ2-3; v_call: TRBV18; clone_size: .; d_call: .; cdr3_aa: CASSLIADTQYF; cdr3_nt: TGTGCCAGCTCCCTTATTGCAGATACGCAGTATTTT
j_call: TRBJ1-1; v_call: TRBV2; clone_size: few; d_call: .; cdr3_aa: CASSELPETRGFF; cdr3_nt: TGTGCCAGCAGTGAACTTCCGGAAACCAGGGGTTTCTTT